Listed below are T cell receptor beta chains from one sample, sequenced in a study of cytomegalovirus exposure and HLA in healthy donors. Sequencing was performed with immunoSEQ multiplex PCR; in TCRdb, only in-frame clones are kept and a portion is missing. The sample holds 160,000 or so clones, approximately 88% seen once. Sequencing was done on a sample of PBMCs. The receptor set was obtained from a woman between 18 and 30 years old in good health and CMV-seronegative. Each CDR3 is given with its conserved first and last residue. The D gene is left open where the match is weak. Expanded clones get a size class; other rows say once, few or many, or leave the size out.

abundance: NA; j_gene: TRBJ2-7; d_gene: TRBD2; v_gene: TRBV5-1; CDR3nt: TGCGCCAGCAGCTTGGCGGCTGGAAGTAGCGGGCTCTACGAGCAGTACTTC; CDR3aa: CASSLAAGSSGLYEQYF
abundance: NA; j_gene: TRBJ2-1; d_gene: NA; v_gene: TRBV5-1; CDR3nt: TGCGCCAGCAGCTTGGGTGGATATGGGAGCTACAATGAGCAGTTCTTC; CDR3aa: CASSLGGYGSYNEQFF
abundance: once; j_gene: TRBJ2-7; d_gene: TRBD1; v_gene: TRBV7-2; CDR3nt: TGTGCCAGCAGCCCTCAAGCCGGGACAGGGTACGAGCAGTACTTC; CDR3aa: CASSPQAGTGYEQYF
abundance: few; j_gene: TRBJ2-5; d_gene: TRBD2; v_gene: TRBV10-2; CDR3nt: TGCGCCAGCAGTGAGTCGGGGAGGGCCAAAGAGACCCAGTACTTC; CDR3aa: CASSESGRAKETQYF
abundance: NA; j_gene: TRBJ1-2; d_gene: NA; v_gene: TRBV18; CDR3nt: TGTGCCAGCTCACCACCCCCCTCAGGAGGCTATGGCTACACCTTC; CDR3aa: CASSPPPSGGYGYTF
abundance: NA; j_gene: TRBJ2-1; d_gene: TRBD2; v_gene: TRBV11-2; CDR3nt: TGTGCCAGCAGCTTACGGCCAGGACTAGTATCGGGCAATGAGCAGTTCTTC; CDR3aa: CASSLRPGLVSGNEQFF
abundance: NA; j_gene: TRBJ2-1; d_gene: TRBD1; v_gene: TRBV7-9; CDR3nt: TGTGCCACCGTTACCGGGACAGGTTCCTACAATGAGCAGTTCTTC; CDR3aa: CATVTGTGSYNEQFF
abundance: once; j_gene: TRBJ2-1; d_gene: TRBD2; v_gene: TRBV6-1; CDR3nt: TGTGCCAGCACGGGGGGTGACACCCATGAGCAGTTCTTC; CDR3aa: CASTGGDTHEQFF
abundance: NA; j_gene: TRBJ2-7; d_gene: NA; v_gene: TRBV11-3; CDR3nt: TGTGCCAGCAGCTTAGCTCGCGCAAGTCGTCGGGAGCAGTACTTC; CDR3aa: CASSLARASRREQYF
abundance: few; j_gene: TRBJ2-7; d_gene: NA; v_gene: TRBV5-4; CDR3nt: TGTGCCAGCAGCTTTCGGGGGAGAGCCTACGAGCAGTACTTC; CDR3aa: CASSFRGRAYEQYF
abundance: NA; j_gene: TRBJ1-1; d_gene: NA; v_gene: TRBV7-8; CDR3nt: TGTGCCAGCAGGTCTGGGGGGGGGAAGAACACTGAAGCTTTCTTT; CDR3aa: CASRSGGGKNTEAFF
abundance: NA; j_gene: TRBJ1-5; d_gene: NA; v_gene: TRBV12-2; CDR3nt: TGTGCAGGTCGCTTAGTTAGTCAGCCCCAGCATTTT; CDR3aa: CAGRLVSQPQHF
abundance: once; j_gene: TRBJ1-4; d_gene: NA; v_gene: TRBV5-8; CDR3nt: TGTGCCAGCAGCGAAGATGGTACCCTAAATGAAAAACTGTTTTTT; CDR3aa: CASSEDGTLNEKLFF
abundance: once; j_gene: TRBJ2-7; d_gene: NA; v_gene: TRBV5-1; CDR3nt: TGCGCCAGCAGCCCCTTCTATACAGGTTTTAGCTCCTACGAGCAGTACTTC; CDR3aa: CASSPFYTGFSSYEQYF
abundance: few; j_gene: TRBJ2-7; d_gene: TRBD1; v_gene: TRBV5-5; CDR3nt: TGTGCCAGCAGCATAACAGGGGGCAGGCCCTACGAGCAGTACTTC; CDR3aa: CASSITGGRPYEQYF
abundance: NA; j_gene: TRBJ1-2; d_gene: TRBD1; v_gene: TRBV27; CDR3nt: TGTGCCAGCGGGACAGGGTACTATGGCTACACCTTC; CDR3aa: CASGTGYYGYTF
abundance: NA; j_gene: TRBJ1-1; d_gene: NA; v_gene: TRBV10-1; CDR3nt: TGCGCCAGCATCCCCGAAAGACAGGACCCTGAAGCTTTCTTT; CDR3aa: CASIPERQDPEAFF
abundance: NA; j_gene: TRBJ2-1; d_gene: TRBD2; v_gene: TRBV5-1; CDR3nt: TGCGCCAGCAGCTCATCCGGCGCACTAGCGGGGGGCGAGGAGCAGTTCTTC; CDR3aa: CASSSSGALAGGEEQFF
abundance: NA; j_gene: TRBJ1-2; d_gene: NA; v_gene: TRBV19; CDR3nt: TGTGCCAGTGCCGAGAAAACAGCGGTCTATGGCTACACCTTC; CDR3aa: CASAEKTAVYGYTF
abundance: few; j_gene: TRBJ1-1; d_gene: TRBD1; v_gene: TRBV19; CDR3nt: TGTGCCAGTAGGAAAATACAGGGGCCGAACACTGAAGCTTTCTTT; CDR3aa: CASRKIQGPNTEAFF
abundance: NA; j_gene: TRBJ2-5; d_gene: NA; v_gene: TRBV21-1; CDR3nt: TGTGCCAGCAGCAAAGAAGGGCGAGGGTGGCACTTTGGAGAGACCCAGTACTTC; CDR3aa: CASSKEGRGWHFGETQYF
abundance: NA; j_gene: TRBJ1-1; d_gene: NA; v_gene: TRBV9; CDR3nt: TGTGCCAGCAGCCTAGATGACACCTTGAACACTGAAGCTTTCTTT; CDR3aa: CASSLDDTLNTEAFF
abundance: NA; j_gene: TRBJ1-2; d_gene: NA; v_gene: TRBV5-1; CDR3nt: TGCGCCAGCAGCTCCCACGAACGCGACTATGGCTACACCTTC; CDR3aa: CASSSHERDYGYTF
abundance: NA; j_gene: TRBJ1-5; d_gene: NA; v_gene: TRBV19; CDR3nt: TGTGCCAGCCGCTATTCCGGACAGCAAAAGATTAATCAGCCCCAGCATTTT; CDR3aa: CASRYSGQQKINQPQHF
abundance: NA; j_gene: TRBJ2-2; d_gene: NA; v_gene: TRBV18; CDR3nt: TGTGCCAGCTCGGCAGCGAACACCGGGGAGCTGTTTTTT; CDR3aa: CASSAANTGELFF
abundance: NA; j_gene: TRBJ2-7; d_gene: TRBD1; v_gene: TRBV2; CDR3nt: TGTGCCAGCAAAGGGGGGACCGGGACAGGTTCCTACGAGCAGTACTTC; CDR3aa: CASKGGTGTGSYEQYF
abundance: NA; j_gene: TRBJ1-2; d_gene: NA; v_gene: TRBV2; CDR3nt: TGTGCCAGCAGTGAAGGCGGGGTAGGGTATGGCTACACCTTC; CDR3aa: CASSEGGVGYGYTF
abundance: once; j_gene: TRBJ1-5; d_gene: TRBD1; v_gene: TRBV19; CDR3nt: TGTGCCAGTAAGGACAGGGGTGGGCCCCAGCATTTT; CDR3aa: CASKDRGGPQHF
abundance: few; j_gene: TRBJ2-7; d_gene: NA; v_gene: TRBV4-2; CDR3nt: TGTGCCAGCAGCCAAGGGGCAGGGCCCTACGAGCAGTACTTC; CDR3aa: CASSQGAGPYEQYF
abundance: NA; j_gene: TRBJ2-2; d_gene: TRBD2; v_gene: TRBV4-2; CDR3nt: TGTGCCAGCAGCCAAGATTTGATGCTAGCGGGGGGATTCGGGGAGCTGTTTTTT; CDR3aa: CASSQDLMLAGGFGELFF
abundance: NA; j_gene: TRBJ2-5; d_gene: TRBD1; v_gene: TRBV10-2; CDR3nt: TGCGCCAGCAGCCGAGGTCACCCGGGACAGGGTGGCCAAGAGACCCAGTACTTC; CDR3aa: CASSRGHPGQGGQETQYF
abundance: NA; j_gene: TRBJ2-1; d_gene: NA; v_gene: TRBV5-1; CDR3nt: TGCGCCAGCAGCGTCGACGGGAGCTCCTACAATGAGCAGTTCTTC; CDR3aa: CASSVDGSSYNEQFF
abundance: NA; j_gene: TRBJ1-6; d_gene: TRBD1; v_gene: TRBV27; CDR3nt: TGTGCCAGCACCATGGACAGGACCCTTGTCTCACCCCTCCACTTT; CDR3aa: CASTMDRTLVSPLHF
abundance: NA; j_gene: TRBJ1-2; d_gene: TRBD1; v_gene: TRBV28; CDR3nt: TGTGCCAGCAGTTATCTGGGACAGGACTATGGCTACACCTTC; CDR3aa: CASSYLGQDYGYTF
abundance: NA; j_gene: TRBJ2-6; d_gene: TRBD2; v_gene: TRBV28; CDR3nt: TGTGCCAGCAGCCCCGAACTGGGCGCTAGCGGGGGGTCTGGGGCCAACGTCCTGACTTTC; CDR3aa: CASSPELGASGGSGANVLTF
abundance: NA; j_gene: TRBJ2-5; d_gene: NA; v_gene: TRBV27; CDR3nt: TGTGCCAGCAGTTTATCGGGAGCTTTTTCACAAGAGACCCAGTACTTC; CDR3aa: CASSLSGAFSQETQYF
abundance: NA; j_gene: TRBJ2-3; d_gene: TRBD2; v_gene: TRBV4-1; CDR3nt: TGCGCCAGCAGCCCGCGACTAGCGGGGGGGCCAGATACGCAGTATTTT; CDR3aa: CASSPRLAGGPDTQYF
abundance: NA; j_gene: TRBJ2-1; d_gene: NA; v_gene: TRBV7-9; CDR3nt: TGTGCCAGCAGCCCCCACCAACACTACAATGAGCAGTTCTTC; CDR3aa: CASSPHQHYNEQFF
abundance: NA; j_gene: TRBJ1-2; d_gene: NA; v_gene: TRBV15; CDR3nt: TGTGCCACCAGCAGAGGACAATCTAACTATGGCTACACCTTC; CDR3aa: CATSRGQSNYGYTF
abundance: NA; j_gene: TRBJ1-1; d_gene: NA; v_gene: TRBV6-5; CDR3nt: TGTGCCACCCGGGAGCCCACTCGGTTCGGAACTGAAGCTTTCTTT; CDR3aa: CATREPTRFGTEAFF
abundance: NA; j_gene: TRBJ1-1; d_gene: NA; v_gene: TRBV7-3; CDR3nt: TGTGCCAGCAGCTTAGCGGGGAACACTGAAGCTTTCTTT; CDR3aa: CASSLAGNTEAFF
abundance: once; j_gene: TRBJ2-3; d_gene: TRBD2; v_gene: TRBV6-5; CDR3nt: TGTGCCAGCAGTTACTCGAGCGGGGTTAGCACAGATACGCAGTATTTT; CDR3aa: CASSYSSGVSTDTQYF
abundance: NA; j_gene: TRBJ1-4; d_gene: NA; v_gene: TRBV30; CDR3nt: TGTGCCTGGAGTGTACGAGGGGGTAATGAAAAACTGTTTTTT; CDR3aa: CAWSVRGGNEKLFF
abundance: NA; j_gene: TRBJ1-2; d_gene: TRBD1; v_gene: TRBV5-1; CDR3nt: TGCGCCAGCAAGCGACAGGGTGTAGACTATGGCTACACCTTC; CDR3aa: CASKRQGVDYGYTF
abundance: NA; j_gene: TRBJ2-7; d_gene: NA; v_gene: TRBV18; CDR3nt: TGTGCCAGCTCACCAGGGGCGGGACGTGAAAAGCAGTACTTC; CDR3aa: CASSPGAGREKQYF
abundance: once; j_gene: TRBJ2-2; d_gene: NA; v_gene: TRBV27; CDR3nt: TGTGCCAGCAGTTTATGGCAGACCGGGGAGCTGTTTTTT; CDR3aa: CASSLWQTGELFF
abundance: NA; j_gene: TRBJ1-5; d_gene: NA; v_gene: TRBV6-1; CDR3nt: TGTGCCAGCCGCGGCGGGTTTGATCAGCCCCAGCATTTT; CDR3aa: CASRGGFDQPQHF
abundance: few; j_gene: TRBJ2-3; d_gene: NA; v_gene: TRBV4-2; CDR3nt: TGTGCCAGCAGCCAAGACCTACGGTTCTCTAGCACAGATACGCAGTATTTT; CDR3aa: CASSQDLRFSSTDTQYF
abundance: NA; j_gene: TRBJ2-1; d_gene: TRBD2; v_gene: TRBV13; CDR3nt: TGTGCCAGCAGCTCAAGCGGGGGGGCAATTCTCAATGAGCAGTTCTTC; CDR3aa: CASSSSGGAILNEQFF
abundance: NA; j_gene: TRBJ1-1; d_gene: TRBD1; v_gene: TRBV6-6; CDR3nt: TGTGCCAGCAGTTACACGGACAGGATGAACACTGAAGCTTTCTTT; CDR3aa: CASSYTDRMNTEAFF